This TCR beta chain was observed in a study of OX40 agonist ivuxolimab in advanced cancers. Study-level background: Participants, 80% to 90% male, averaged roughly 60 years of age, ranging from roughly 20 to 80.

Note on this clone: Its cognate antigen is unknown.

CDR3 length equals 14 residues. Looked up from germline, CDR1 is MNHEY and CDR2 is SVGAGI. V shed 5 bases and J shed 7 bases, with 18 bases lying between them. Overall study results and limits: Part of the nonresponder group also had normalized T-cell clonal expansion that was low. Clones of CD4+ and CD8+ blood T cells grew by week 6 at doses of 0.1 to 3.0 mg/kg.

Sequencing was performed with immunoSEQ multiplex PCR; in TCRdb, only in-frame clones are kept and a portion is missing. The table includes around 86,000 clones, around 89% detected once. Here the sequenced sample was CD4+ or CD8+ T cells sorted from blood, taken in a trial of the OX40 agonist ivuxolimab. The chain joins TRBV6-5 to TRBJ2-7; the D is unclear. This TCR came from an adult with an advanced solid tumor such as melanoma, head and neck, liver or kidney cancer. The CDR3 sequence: CASSETGGVREQYF. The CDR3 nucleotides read TGTGCCAGCAGTGAAACTGGCGGAGTCAGAGAGCAGTACTTC.